The next 14 T cell receptor beta chains were all read from a single sample in a study of OX40 agonist ivuxolimab in advanced cancers. Clones were read by immunoSEQ multiplex PCR, and TCRdb kept only the in-frame ones, dropping some. The sample contains more than 65,000 clones, about 88% of which appear only once. Here the sequenced sample was CD4+ or CD8+ T cells sorted from blood, taken in a trial of the OX40 agonist ivuxolimab. The source is an adult with an advanced solid tumor such as melanoma, head and neck, liver or kidney cancer.

This clone appeared a single time. The genes are TRBV5-4 and TRBJ2-7; possibly TRBD1 or TRBD2 for D (5 bases each). CDR1 is SGHNT and CDR2 is YYREEE in the germline V gene (reference sequence). The CDR3 spans 14 residues. V lost 7 bases, J lost 0 bases, and 14 bases lay in between. The CDR3, as DNA: TGTGCCAGCGGCCCCTCAGGGAGCTCCTACGAGCAGTACTTC. Protein product: CASGPSGSSYEQYF.

The gene calls are TRBV6-6 and TRBJ2-7, with D perhaps matching TRBD1 (5 bases). V shed 4 bases and J shed 0 bases, with 13 bases lying between them. Germline V lookup: CDR1 MNHNY, CDR2 SVGAGI (reference sequence). The CDR3 runs 15 residues. CDR3 protein: CASSLLGDSSYEQYF. In nucleotides, the CDR3 is TGTGCCAGCAGTTTACTCGGTGACAGCTCCTACGAGCAGTACTTC.

The chain uses TRBV5-4 and TRBJ2-1; D is unclear. CDR1 and CDR2 (germline): SGHNT, YYREEE (reference sequence). CDR3 length: 12 amino acids. The V gene lost 0 bases and the J gene lost 6 bases, with 4 bases spanning the gap. In nucleotides, the CDR3 is TGTGCCAGCAGCTTGGGGCTCAATGAGCAGTTCTTC. This gives the protein CASSLGLNEQFF. The complete variable domain, with remaining parts taken from reference TRBV5-4 and TRBJ2-1, reads ETGVTQSPTHLIKTRGQQVTLRCSSQSGHNTVSWYQQALGQGPQFIFQYYREEENGRGNFPPRFSGLQFPNYSSELNVNALELDDSALYLCASSLGLNEQFFGPGTRLTVL.

The chain has TRBV27 and TRBJ2-1, with TRBD2 matching over 9 bases. Unmatched junction bases numbered 6, after V lost 5 bases and J lost 16 bases. Germline assignment: CDR1 MNHEY and CDR2 SMNVEV (reference sequence). The CDR3 sequence is 11 residues long. The CDR3 sequence: CASSPGLAQFF. The CDR3 nucleotides read TGTGCCAGCAGTCCCGGACTAGCGCAATTCTTC.

The chain uses TRBV10-1 and TRBJ2-7; D not certain. V was shortened by 0 bases and J by 2 bases, with 5 bases between the two germline ends. The CDR3 consists of 13 residues. Germline CDR1 and CDR2: WNHNN and SYGVQD (reference sequence). This chain's CDR3 is CASSESGTYEQYF. CDR3 nucleotides: TGCGCCAGCAGTGAGTCGGGGACCTACGAGCAGTACTTC.

This clone has just one count. The CDR3 DNA sequence: TGTGCCAGCAGTTACGAGGGACTAGCGAATGAGCAGTTCTTC. Its protein product is CASSYEGLANEQFF. The chain combines TRBV6-5 with TRBJ2-1; 10 positions match TRBD2. V shed 2 bases, J shed 7 bases, and the junction held 2 bases outside the gene matches. CDR3 length: 14 residues. Germline V gene lookup returns CDR1 MNHEY and CDR2 SVGAGI.

This clone was recorded a few times. CDR3 in amino acids: CASGVSDEKLFF. Here the CDR3 DNA reads TGTGCCAGCGGGGTTTCCGATGAAAAACTGTTTTTT. This chain uses TRBV27 with TRBJ1-4; D remains ambiguous. V lost 8 bases, J lost 6 bases, and 10 bases lay in between. CDR1 and CDR2 (germline): MNHEY, SMNVEV (reference sequence). The CDR3 has 12 residues.

The genes are TRBV5-4 and TRBJ2-6; D is ambiguous. Germline CDR1 is SGHNT and CDR2 is YYREEE (reference sequence). CDR3 length: 15 amino acids. V lost 2 bases to trimming and J lost 2 bases, with 8 bases between them. CDR3 region: CASSLWSTGANVLTF. The CDR3 DNA reads as TGTGCCAGCAGCTTATGGAGTACTGGGGCCAACGTCCTGACTTTC.

The chain recombines TRBV15 with TRBJ2-1; D might be TRBD1 or TRBD2, each matching 5 bases. Per the germline V gene, CDR1 is LNHNV and CDR2 is YYDKDF (reference sequence). This CDR3 region has 15 residues. Trimming removed 0 bases from V and 2 bases from J, with 8 bases in between. The DNA of the CDR3 is TGTGCCACCAGCAGAGATGTGGGGGCCTACAATGAGCAGTTCTTC. Residues: CATSRDVGAYNEQFF.

This clone was observed a handful of times. The chain couples TRBV2 to TRBJ2-3, with 9 bases lining up with TRBD2. In germline, CDR1 is SNHLY, CDR2 FYNNEI. The CDR3 has 15 residues. With 7 bases clipped from V and 6 bases from J, the junction kept 11 bases outside the gene matches. CDR3 protein: CASTFTLAGRDTQYF. DNA for the CDR3: TGTGCCAGCACCTTCACACTAGCGGGTAGGGATACGCAGTATTTT.

The rearrangement joins TRBV6-6 to TRBJ2-7; tentative D call: TRBD2 (5 bases). Per germline, CDR1 MNHNY and CDR2 SVGAGI (reference sequence). With 2 bases removed from V and 3 bases from J, the gap between germline ends came to 11 bases. CDR3 length equals 14 residues. CDR3 amino acids: CASSYPSRGYEQYF. In DNA, the CDR3 is TGTGCCAGCAGTTACCCGAGCCGGGGCTACGAGCAGTACTTC.

The chain combines TRBV9 with TRBJ2-5; a weak D match, TRBD2 (5 bases). The germline V gene encodes CDR1 SGDLS and CDR2 YYNGEE. This CDR3 contains 15 residues. V was cut by 1 base and J by 2 bases, with 12 bases left in between. CDR3 bases: TGTGCCAGCAGCGTAAGTGGAGGATCTCAAGAGACCCAGTACTTC. As protein: CASSVSGGSQETQYF.

The rearrangement joins TRBV27 to TRBJ2-7; D remains ambiguous. Trimming removed 2 bases from V and 3 bases from J, with 8 bases in between. Germline CDR1 and CDR2: MNHEY and SMNVEV (reference sequence). The CDR3 extends over 13 amino acids. The DNA for the CDR3 is TGTGCCAGCAGTTTAAGAGAAGGCTACGAGCAGTACTTC. This gives the protein CASSLREGYEQYF.

The chain uses TRBV2 and TRBJ2-7, with 11 bases lining up with TRBD1. From germline, CDR1 is SNHLY and CDR2 FYNNEI. This CDR3 spans 17 amino acids. J was trimmed by 5 bases and V by 4 bases; bases with no gene match: 13. The CDR3 is CASSVAPGQGVGDEQYF. CDR3 sequence (DNA): TGTGCCAGCAGTGTAGCACCGGGACAGGGGGTCGGCGACGAGCAGTACTTC.